A single sample gave rise to the 15 T cell receptor beta chains below, sequenced in a study of response to subunit inactivated influenza vaccine. TCRdb re-called the RT-PCR reads through MiXCR, storing one row per CDR3 protein. The sample records 150,000 to 200,000 distinct CDR3 sequences, about 10% being singletons. The starting material was CD8+ T cells sorted from PBMCs, obtained less than 30 months after vaccination. These receptors all stem from a man between 50 and 70 years old who received an inactivated influenza vaccine.

The chain is built from TRBV2 and TRBJ2-3, with 8 bases that match TRBD1. The V gene end was trimmed by 3 bases and the J gene end by 1 base; junction bases not matched to a gene: 3. In germline, CDR1 is SNHLY, CDR2 FYNNEI. The CDR3 consists of 15 residues. The CDR3 DNA is TGTGCCAGCAGTGACCGGGACAGGCGCACAGATACGCAGTATTTT. It translates to CASSDRDRRTDTQYF.

The V call is TRBV7-9, the J call TRBJ1-2; 11 bases are shared with TRBD1. The CDR3 is 15 amino acids. Germline loops: CDR1 SEHNR, CDR2 FQNEAQ (reference sequence). After removal of 5 bases from V and 2 bases from J, the junction contained 4 bases not matched to a gene. CDR3 nucleotide sequence: TGTGCCAGCAGCGTTGGACAGGGGGCGAACTATGGCTACACCTTC. It specifies CASSVGQGANYGYTF. Based on the CDR3 plus reference TRBV7-9 and TRBJ1-2, the full variable domain is DTGVSQNPRHKITKRGQNVTFRCDPISEHNRLYWYRQTLGQGPEFLTYFQNEAQLEKSRLLSDRFSAERPKGSFSTLEIQRTEQGDSAMYLCASSVGQGANYGYTFGSGTRLTVV.

This sequence joins TRBV7-2 and TRBJ2-7; TRBD2 might be the D (7 bases). The V and J ends lost 6 bases and 1 base respectively, with 13 bases between them. This CDR3 is 14 amino acids long. Germline V CDR1 and CDR2: SGHTA, FQGNSA. The CDR3, as DNA: TGTGCCAGCAGTCAAGGGGGGGTTTCCTACGAGCAGTACTTC. Protein product: CASSQGGVSYEQYF.

This clonotype was seen at least ten times. The CDR3 sequence: CASSLSPGYGYTF. The CDR3 DNA is TGTGCCAGCAGCTTAAGTCCAGGGTATGGCTACACCTTC. The V call is TRBV11-2, the J call TRBJ1-2; tentatively, D is TRBD1 (5 bases). CDR1 SGHAT and CDR2 FQNNGV come from the germline V gene. The CDR3 runs 13 residues. Trimming took 2 bases from V and 5 from J, leaving 9 bases between them.

V is TRBV7-9 and J is TRBJ2-7, with D possibly called TRBD1 or TRBD2 (5 bases each). Trimming stripped 3 bases from V and 5 bases from J, with 11 bases between. Germline lookup yields CDR1 SEHNR and CDR2 FQNEAQ (reference sequence). This CDR3 is built from 13 residues. CDR3 in amino acids: CASSFPGPNEQYF. The CDR3 nucleotides read TGTGCCAGCAGCTTCCCGGGACCGAACGAGCAGTACTTC.

The CDR3 DNA is TGTGCCAGCAGTGACCCAGGGTCGAACACTGAAGCTTTCTTT. It codes for CASSDPGSNTEAFF. The chain links TRBV2 to TRBJ1-1, with D perhaps matching TRBD1 (5 bases). Looked up from germline, CDR1 is SNHLY and CDR2 is FYNNEI. Trimming shortened V by 3 bases and J by 1 base, and 9 bases separated the two germline ends. The CDR3 consists of 14 residues.

The chain has TRBV7-8 and TRBJ1-1, with D possibly being TRBD1 (5 bases). The V end lost 0 bases, the J end lost 11 bases, and 7 bases lay between the germline ends. CDR3 length: 11 residues. Per germline, CDR1 SGHVS and CDR2 FQNEAQ. CDR3 sequence reads: CASSLAGAAFF. In nucleotides, the CDR3 is TGTGCCAGCAGCTTAGCAGGGGCCGCTTTCTTT.

CDR3 nucleotides: TGTGCCAGCAGTTACAAGGACCAAGAGACCCAGTACTTC. Translating gives CASSYKDQETQYF. This chain uses TRBV6-5 with TRBJ2-5; D is unresolved. The germline V gene encodes CDR1 MNHEY and CDR2 SVGAGI. The CDR3 is made up of 13 amino acids. V lost 2 bases and J 0 bases, leaving 4 bases between the germline ends.

This clonotype appeared a few times. The V call is TRBV20-1, the J call TRBJ2-1, with 7 positions matching TRBD1. Germline V gene lookup returns CDR1 DFQATT and CDR2 SNEGSKA (reference sequence). CDR3 length equals 11 residues. Losses at the gene ends were 3 bases for V and 8 bases for J; bases not matched to a gene: 1. The CDR3 DNA follows: TGCAGTGCTAGTACAGGGGATGAGCAGTTCTTC. Residues: CSASTGDEQFF.

This clonotype occurred a few times. The CDR3 DNA reads as TGTGCCAGCAGCTTAGATGCCGGGGTTGAGCAGTTCTTC. Its translation is CASSLDAGVEQFF. This rearrangement joins TRBV11-2 to TRBJ2-1; a possible D gene is TRBD2 (5 bases). The CDR3 has 13 residues. Germline CDR1 reads SGHAT; CDR2 reads FQNNGV. Trimming shortened V by 0 bases and J by 9 bases, and 9 bases separated the two germline ends.

This clonotype appeared many times. The chain employs TRBV10-3 and TRBJ2-7; TRBD2 might be the D (5 bases). Germline loops: CDR1 ENHRY, CDR2 SYGVKD. The CDR3 sequence is 11 residues long. V was shortened by 10 bases and J by 4 bases, with 11 bases between the two germline ends. CDR3 DNA: TGTGCCACCCGGGGATGGTACGAGCAGTACTTC. Protein sequence: CATRGWYEQYF.

This chain connects TRBV4-1 to TRBJ1-1, with D uncertain. Germline V CDR1 and CDR2: MGHRA, YSYEKL. The length of the CDR3 is 15 residues. Trimming stripped 0 bases from V and 1 base from J, with 9 bases between. The CDR3 is CASSQDRARNTEAFF. CDR3 coding DNA: TGCGCCAGCAGCCAAGATCGGGCTAGGAACACTGAAGCTTTCTTT.

The V call is TRBV19, the J call TRBJ2-7; D is possibly TRBD2 (6 bases). Germline values: CDR1 LNHDA, CDR2 SQIVND (reference sequence). V was clipped by 5 bases and J by 2 bases, with 10 bases between them. This CDR3 is built from 13 residues. CDR3 in amino acids: CASSRGITYEQYF. In DNA form, the CDR3 reads TGTGCCAGTAGTCGGGGGATTACCTACGAGCAGTACTTC.

This clonotype was counted only a few times. The chain carries TRBV28 and TRBJ2-5; 12 bases agree with TRBD2. CDR1 and CDR2 (germline): MDHEN, SYDVKM. This CDR3 contains 17 residues. The J segment lost 1 base and the V segment lost 5 bases, leaving 8 bases of the junction unmatched. CDR3 bases: TGTGCCAGCAGTCCGATGACTAGCGGGGGCCCCCAAGAGACCCAGTACTTC. It encodes CASSPMTSGGPQETQYF.

The rearrangement uses TRBV5-1 and TRBJ2-7; TRBD2 matches at 11 bases. The CDR3 is 14 residues long. Trimming at V came to 2 bases and at J to 3 bases, leaving 1 base not matched to a gene. Per the germline V gene, CDR1 is SGHRS and CDR2 is YFSETQ. CDR3 amino acids: CASSFTSGSYEQYF. In nucleotides, the CDR3 is TGCGCCAGCAGCTTTACTAGCGGGAGCTACGAGCAGTACTTC.